The clone carrying this T cell receptor beta chain appeared a few times. This record belongs to a study of early stage breast cancer tumors. About the study: ER+/PR+/HER2- status applied to about 75% of the 16 invasive breast tumors.

Germline lookup yields CDR1 KGHSH and CDR2 LQKENI. Trimming cost V 4 bases and J 2 bases; bases outside gene matches: 7. The CDR3 extends over 16 amino acids. Data came from immunoSEQ multiplex PCR; TCRdb stores just in-frame clones and leaves some out. The top ten clones hold around 9.5% of a sample with some 25,000 clones, less than 75% of them seen once. This TCR was recovered from a person between 55 and 70 years old with breast cancer. Sequenced input: breast tumor tissue. This chain connects TRBV18 to TRBJ2-7; 11 bases fit TRBD2. The CDR3 region is CASSLTGTSGAYEQYF. Written as DNA, the CDR3 is TGTGCCAGCTCACTGACCGGGACTAGCGGTGCCTACGAGCAGTACTTC. Full variable domain (rest looked up from reference TRBV18 and TRBJ2-7): NAGVMQNPRHLVRRRGQEARLRCSPMKGHSHVYWYRQLPEEGLKFMVYLQKENIIDESGMPKERFSAEFPKEGPSILRIQQVVRGDSAAYFCASSLTGTSGAYEQYFGPGTRLTVT.